This T cell receptor beta chain was identified in a study of PD-L1 blockade in urothelial cancer. Study details: From 0 to 3 prior chemotherapy regimens had been given to the patients. Blood samples had a median of 141,255 T cells, 80,000 to 100,000 unique TCRs, and clonality roughly 0.088.

Germline V gives CDR1 SGHAT, CDR2 FQNNGV. Trimming shortened V by 4 bases and J by 11 bases, and 20 bases separated the two germline ends. The CDR3 totals 14 residues. The assay was immunoSEQ multiplex PCR, and TCRdb's table has in-frame clones only and misses some. The sample contains roughly 63,000 clones, more than 80% of which appear only once. The time point here: pretreatment peripheral blood. This specimen was PBMCs, taken around atezolizumab (anti-PD-L1) treatment. This sequence was found in a man in his 70s with urothelial cancer. The chain carries TRBV11-2 and TRBJ1-1, with D possibly matching TRBD1 (5 bases). The CDR3 here is CASSSYLAAGFAFF. CDR3 nucleotides: TGTGCCAGCAGCTCTTACCTGGCTGCAGGGTTTGCTTTCTTT. Filled out from reference TRBV11-2 and TRBJ1-1, the complete variable domain reads EAGVAQSPRYKIIEKRQSVAFWCNPISGHATLYWYQQILGQGPKLLIQFQNNGVVDDSQLPKDRFSAERLKGVDSTLKIQPAKLEDSAVYLCASSSYLAAGFAFFGQGTRLTVV.